This T cell receptor beta chain originates from a study of shared clonotypes between healthy human individuals. The assay used deep level. Unsorted PBMC replicate PCRs drew on roughly 300 ng DNA, representing tens of thousands of T cell genomes. Per the study methods: ImmunoSEQ yielded junction-only sequences lacking quality scores, so filtering differed. This table comes from immunoSEQ multiplex PCR, and its TCRdb copy is limited to in-frame clones, with some not included. V and J calls and clone size are given by that table; D and trimming were obtained from the DNA. The data show about 470,000 clones, roughly 80% seen once. Healthy HIV-negative adults without recent acute infections or vaccinations served as donors. Trimming took 2 bases from V and 3 from J, leaving 9 bases between them. Germline V gives CDR1 SGHTA, CDR2 FQGNSA. The CDR3 spans 14 residues.

This chain connects TRBV7-2 to TRBJ2-3; D is undetermined. The source is a woman aged 40 to 50 in good health. Some clones in this sample may be carry-over from other donors' samples. Material for sequencing was PBMCs. The CDR3: CASSLLGETDTQYF. The CDR3 DNA reads as TGTGCCAGCAGCTTACTGGGCGAAACAGATACGCAGTATTTT.